Listed below are T cell receptor beta chains from one sample, sequenced in a study of blood T cell repertoires in COVID-19. TCRdb's table, derived via immunoSEQ multiplex PCR, lists solely in-frame clones and lacks some. The data hold about 220,000 clones, with about 79% observed a single time. Sequences were obtained from peripheral blood. The receptor set was obtained from a middle-aged man with active or convalescent COVID-19. Both conserved end residues are part of each CDR3. The order of the fields is clone size, V gene, D gene, J gene, CDR3 DNA, CDR3 protein. The D gene is left open where the match is weak. Clone sizes are given selectively: once, few, many, or a class where the clone is expanded.

NA	TRBV10-3	NA	TRBJ2-3	TGTGCCATCAGTGGCCGAGGTAGCACAGATACGCAGTATTTT	CAISGRGSTDTQYF
NA	TRBV19	NA	TRBJ1-2	TGTGCCAGTAGTATAGGTGGGGCTGGCTACACCTTC	CASSIGGAGYTF
NA	TRBV29-1	TRBD1	TRBJ1-2	TGCAGCGTTGAAGGGTGGGGACAGGAAATCTATGGCTACACCTTC	CSVEGWGQEIYGYTF
NA	TRBV5-6	TRBD1	TRBJ2-7	TGTGCCAGCAGCTTGGCCCCTTGGGACAGGGGTTACGAGCAGTACTTC	CASSLAPWDRGYEQYF
NA	TRBV11-2	NA	TRBJ1-4	TGTGCCAGCAGCTTAGGGGTCATACAGGGCTCAACTAATAGTGAAAAACTGTTTTTT	CASSLGVIQGSTNSEKLFF
NA	TRBV4-2	NA	TRBJ1-1	TGTGCCAGCAGCCAAGGGCAGGGGTCGGGGAACACTGAAGCTTTCTTT	CASSQGQGSGNTEAFF
NA	TRBV11-2	NA	TRBJ1-6	TGTGCCAGCAGCTTAGACCGGGCAGGGGATAATTCACCCCTCCACTTT	CASSLDRAGDNSPLHF
NA	TRBV5-1	TRBD1	TRBJ2-5	TGCGCCAGCAGCTTGGTTCAAGGACAGGGAGGTAAAGAGACCCAGTACTTC	CASSLVQGQGGKETQYF
NA	TRBV4-3	TRBD1	TRBJ2-1	TGCGCCAGCAGCCAAGATAGTGACGGGACAGGGCATGAGCAGTTCTTC	CASSQDSDGTGHEQFF
NA	TRBV12-5	TRBD1	TRBJ1-1	TGTGCTAGTGGTCTCGGGGCCCCGACAGGGACGACTGAAGCTTTCTTT	CASGLGAPTGTTEAFF
NA	TRBV9	TRBD1	TRBJ1-1	TGTGCCAGCAGCGTAGAGGATCGGACAGGGGGGACCACTGAAGCTTTCTTT	CASSVEDRTGGTTEAFF
few	TRBV5-6	NA	TRBJ1-2	TGTGCCAGCAGACTGACAGCGGGAAGAGGCTACACCTTC	CASRLTAGRGYTF
once	TRBV7-2	TRBD2	TRBJ2-1	TGTGCCAGCAGCGCGGGGTCAACTAGCGGGGGGCTTCGGGAGCAGTTCTTC	CASSAGSTSGGLREQFF
NA	TRBV19	TRBD2	TRBJ2-2	TGTGCCGGAAGGACTAGCGGGAGAAGCGGGGAGCTGTTTTTT	CAGRTSGRSGELFF
NA	TRBV11-2	TRBD1	TRBJ1-1	TGTGCCAGCAGCTTAAGGACAGGGATGATAGACACTGAAGCTTTCTTT	CASSLRTGMIDTEAFF
NA	TRBV24-1	TRBD1	TRBJ1-5	TGTGCCACCAGTGACCCGACAGGGGGCAATCAGCCCCAGCATTTT	CATSDPTGGNQPQHF
NA	TRBV28	NA	TRBJ1-3	TGTGCCAGCAGTTTGGGGGGGTCTGGAAACACCATATATTTT	CASSLGGSGNTIYF
once	TRBV23-1	NA	TRBJ2-3	TGCGCCAGCAGTCCTACAGATACGCAGTATTTT	CASSPTDTQYF
NA	TRBV5-6	NA	TRBJ1-2	TGTGCCAGCAGCTTGGGCCAGTATACTACTAACTATGGCTACACCTTC	CASSLGQYTTNYGYTF
NA	TRBV6-1	TRBD1	TRBJ1-2	TGTGCCAGCAGTGAGGGACAGGGTGCTAACTATGGCTACACCTTC	CASSEGQGANYGYTF
NA	TRBV7-9	TRBD1	TRBJ1-6	TGTGCCAGCAGCTTAGAGGGGGCCTACAATTCACCCCTCCACTTT	CASSLEGAYNSPLHF
NA	TRBV5-1	NA	TRBJ2-2	TGCGCCAGCAGCTTGGGGGGGCAGAACACCGGGGAGCTGTTTTTT	CASSLGGQNTGELFF
NA	TRBV7-9	TRBD1	TRBJ1-1	TGTGCCACCCACCTCGGGACAGGGGGGATGAACACTGAAGCTTTCTTT	CATHLGTGGMNTEAFF
NA	TRBV25-1	NA	TRBJ1-6	TGTGCCAGCAGTGAATATGAGCCGACAGGTCTCTATAATTCACCCCTCCACTTT	CASSEYEPTGLYNSPLHF
NA	TRBV4-2	TRBD2	TRBJ2-3	TGTGCCAGCAGCCAGTTTAAGGGACTAGCGGGAGGGGATACGCAGTATTTT	CASSQFKGLAGGDTQYF
once	TRBV9	TRBD2	TRBJ2-3	TGTGCCAGCAGCGCGGGAGGGTGGACAGATACGCAGTATTTT	CASSAGGWTDTQYF